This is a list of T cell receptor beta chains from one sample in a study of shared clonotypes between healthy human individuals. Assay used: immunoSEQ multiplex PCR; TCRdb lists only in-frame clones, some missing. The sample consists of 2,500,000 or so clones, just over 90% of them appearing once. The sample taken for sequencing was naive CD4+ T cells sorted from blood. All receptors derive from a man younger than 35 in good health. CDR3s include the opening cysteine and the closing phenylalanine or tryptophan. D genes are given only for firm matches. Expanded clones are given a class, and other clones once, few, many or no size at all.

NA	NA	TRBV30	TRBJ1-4	TGTGCCTGGAGTCAGGCCCCAAGACTGTTTTTT	CAWSQAPRLFF
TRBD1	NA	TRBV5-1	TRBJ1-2	TGCGCCAGCAGCTCAACCACAGGGGGCAGCTATGGCTACACCTTC	CASSSTTGGSYGYTF
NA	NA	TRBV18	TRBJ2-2	TGTGCCAGCTCACCACGCGTCCTAGCCCCCGGGGAGCTGTTTTTT	CASSPRVLAPGELFF
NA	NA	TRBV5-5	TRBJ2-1	TGTGCCAGCAGCTTGGCGTCGGAGGGGGAGTTCTTC	CASSLASEGEFF
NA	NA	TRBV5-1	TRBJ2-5	TGCGCCAGCTCGCGGCAAGGCCTCACAGGAATTCAAGAGACCCAGTACTTC	CASSRQGLTGIQETQYF
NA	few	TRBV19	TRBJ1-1	TGTGCCAGTATACAGGGTCAGAACACTGAAGCTTTCTTT	CASIQGQNTEAFF
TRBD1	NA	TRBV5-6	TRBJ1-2	TGTGCCAGCAGACGTGGGACAGGGTATTATGGCTACACCTTC	CASRRGTGYYGYTF
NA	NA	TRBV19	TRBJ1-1	TGTGCCAGCAGTATAGTAGGAGGTAACACTGAAGCTTTCTTT	CASSIVGGNTEAFF
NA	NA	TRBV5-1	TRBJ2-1	TGCGCCAGCAGACGGGTATTGTCCTACAATGAGCAGTTCTTC	CASRRVLSYNEQFF
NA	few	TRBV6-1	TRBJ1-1	TGTGCCAGCAGTGAACGGTTTGTAATGAACACTGAAGCTTTCTTT	CASSERFVMNTEAFF
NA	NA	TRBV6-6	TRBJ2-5	TGTGCCAGCAGTTACGGAGGGGTTGGGCAAGAGACCCAGTACTTC	CASSYGGVGQETQYF
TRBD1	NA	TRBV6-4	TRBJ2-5	TGTGCCAGCAGTGCCCGTTCAGGGGGCCGGCAAGAGACCCAGTACTTC	CASSARSGGRQETQYF
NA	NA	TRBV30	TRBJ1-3	TGTGCCTGGAGTCCTAGGGATGCAAACACCATATATTTT	CAWSPRDANTIYF
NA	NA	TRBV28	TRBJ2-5	TGTGCCAGCAGTACTCAGGGAGCTCAAGAGACCCAGTACTTC	CASSTQGAQETQYF
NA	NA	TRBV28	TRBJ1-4	TGTGCCAGCAGTTTCAGGAATATAGGGAAACTGTTTTTT	CASSFRNIGKLFF
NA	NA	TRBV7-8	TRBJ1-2	TGTGCCAGCAGCTTAGTCTACGAGGGGAACTATGGCTACACCTTC	CASSLVYEGNYGYTF
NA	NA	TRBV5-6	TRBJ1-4	TGTGCCAGCAGCTTGGTTGGGGTATCGGAAAAACTGTTTTTT	CASSLVGVSEKLFF
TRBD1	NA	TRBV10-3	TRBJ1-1	TGTGCCATCGGCACGGGACAGCTGAACACTGAAGCTTTCTTT	CAIGTGQLNTEAFF
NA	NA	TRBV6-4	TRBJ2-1	TGTGCCAGCAGTCGTCAGGAACTAAGTGAGCAGTTCTTC	CASSRQELSEQFF
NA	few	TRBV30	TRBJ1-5	TGTGCCTGGAGTGTACGAGGGCCGGGGCCCCAGCATTTT	CAWSVRGPGPQHF
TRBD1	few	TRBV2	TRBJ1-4	TGTGCCAGCGGCCTGACAGGGTTCAGTGAAAAACTGTTTTTT	CASGLTGFSEKLFF
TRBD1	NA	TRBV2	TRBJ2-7	TGTGCCAGCAGTGAGGACAGGGGGCTCAGCGAGCAGTACTTC	CASSEDRGLSEQYF
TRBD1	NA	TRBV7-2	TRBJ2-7	TGTGCCAGCAGCGAGGGACAGGGGGCGGGCGAGCAGTACTTC	CASSEGQGAGEQYF
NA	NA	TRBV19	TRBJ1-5	TGTGCCAGTAGTATTACGGGACTGATAAATCAGCCCCAGCATTTT	CASSITGLINQPQHF
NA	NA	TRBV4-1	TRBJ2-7	TGCGCCAGCAGCCAACAGGAAGCCTACGAGCAGTACTTC	CASSQQEAYEQYF
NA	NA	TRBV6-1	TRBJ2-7	TGTGCCAGCAGTGGATGGCTCAGGAATTCCTACGAGCAGTACTTC	CASSGWLRNSYEQYF
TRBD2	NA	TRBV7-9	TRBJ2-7	TGTGCCAGCAGCCCCACTTTGCGGGAGGGCTACGAGCAGTACTTC	CASSPTLREGYEQYF
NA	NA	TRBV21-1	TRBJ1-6	TGTGCCAGCAGCAAATTTTCGGGGAGTACGAATAATTCACCCCTCCACTTT	CASSKFSGSTNNSPLHF
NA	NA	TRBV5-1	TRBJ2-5	TGCGCCAGCAGCTTGGGCCCCCGGGAGACCCAGTACTTC	CASSLGPRETQYF
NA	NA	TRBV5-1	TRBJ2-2	TGCGCCAGCAGTTCTCCGCTGGCGACCCTCACCGGGGAGCTGTTTTTT	CASSSPLATLTGELFF
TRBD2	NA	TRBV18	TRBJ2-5	TGTGCCAGCTCACCCTATACTAGCGAGGAGACCCAGTACTTC	CASSPYTSEETQYF
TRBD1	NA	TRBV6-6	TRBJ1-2	TGTGCCAGCAGGGTGGACAGGGCGAACTATGGCTACACCTTC	CASRVDRANYGYTF
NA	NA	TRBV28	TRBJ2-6	TGTGCCAGCAGTCCCGCGAGCTCTGGGGCCAACGTCCTGACTTTC	CASSPASSGANVLTF
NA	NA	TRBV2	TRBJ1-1	TGTGCCAGCAGTGTACGGCAAATAGAGAACACTGAAGCTTTCTTT	CASSVRQIENTEAFF
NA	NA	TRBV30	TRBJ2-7	TGTGCCTGGAGTGTAGGACAAATCTACGAGCAGTACTTC	CAWSVGQIYEQYF
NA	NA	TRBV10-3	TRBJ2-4	TGTGCCATCAGTGAGTCGGGGGAAAACATTCAGTACTTC	CAISESGENIQYF
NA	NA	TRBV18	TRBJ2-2	TGTGCCAGCTCACCAATGAACACCGGGGAGCTGTTTTTT	CASSPMNTGELFF
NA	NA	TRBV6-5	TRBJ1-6	TGTGCCAGCAGTCGACAGAAATTCAATTCACCCCTCCACTTT	CASSRQKFNSPLHF
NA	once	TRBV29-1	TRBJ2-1	TGCAGCGTTGAAGGGGGGCCTCACTCCTACAATGAGCAGTTCTTC	CSVEGGPHSYNEQFF
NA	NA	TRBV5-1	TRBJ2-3	TGCGCCAGCAGCTTGGCCAGTACTAGCACAGATACGCAGTATTTT	CASSLASTSTDTQYF